Each of the 5 T cell receptor beta chains below was sequenced from the same sample in a study of Ad26.COV2.S vaccination and SARS-CoV-2 variants. Specified treatment: over 15 received Ad26.COV2.S at low or high dose, single or two shots; about five received placebo; per-sample allocation not given. Sampling happened 63 days after the first vaccine or placebo injection. Here immunoSEQ multiplex PCR was the method, and the copy in TCRdb shows in-frame clones only, minus some. The table has roughly 500,000 clones, roughly 89% seen once. The sequencing used peripheral blood, collected in a trial of Ad26.COV2.S vaccine versus placebo. Every receptor here comes from a person between 18 and 60 years old who received the Ad26.COV2.S COVID-19 vaccine or a placebo.

The chain links TRBV4-3 to TRBJ1-2; D remains unclear. Trimming removed 2 bases from V and 3 bases from J, with 13 bases in between. CDR1 is LGHNA, CDR2 YSLEER, per germline. The CDR3 loop spans 15 amino acids. CDR3 sequence: CASSQRVGRDYGYTF. The CDR3, as DNA: TGCGCCAGCAGCCAACGGGTAGGAAGGGACTATGGCTACACCTTC.

J is TRBJ2-3 and V is TRBV19; D uncertain. The CDR3 is 14 amino acids. V was cut by 7 bases and J by 6 bases, with 17 bases left in between. Germline V gives CDR1 LNHDA, CDR2 SQIVND (reference sequence). The DNA of the CDR3 is TGTGCCAGTAACATACGGCGTACAAGCGATACGCAGTATTTT. It encodes CASNIRRTSDTQYF.

The V and J genes are TRBV9 and TRBJ2-3; D gene unclear. CDR3 size: 14 residues. V lost 2 bases and J lost 6, with 13 bases in between. The germline gives CDR1 SGDLS, CDR2 YYNGEE. CDR3 protein: CASSVEGLGDTQYF. The CDR3 region has the DNA TGTGCCAGCAGCGTCGAAGGTCTGGGGGATACGCAGTATTTT.

The chain is built from TRBV7-4 and TRBJ2-1; possibly TRBD1 or TRBD2 for D (6 bases each). V was shortened by 5 bases and J by 5 bases, with 16 bases between the two germline ends. The germline V gene has CDR1 SGHVT and CDR2 SQSDAQ. The CDR3 length is 15 residues. CDR3 coding DNA: TGTGCCAGCAGCACTACACAGGGAGGTGACAATGAGCAGTTCTTC. Its translation is CASSTTQGGDNEQFF.

The V and J genes are TRBV11-1 and TRBJ1-1, with D possibly being TRBD1 (5 bases). V lost 2 bases and J lost 3, with 16 bases in between. The CDR3 spans 16 residues. Per the germline V gene, CDR1 is SGHAT and CDR2 is FQDESV (reference sequence). The CDR3 DNA reads TGTGCCAGCAGCTTACGTTCGGGGACGGGGGACACTGAAGCTTTCTTT. Its translation is CASSLRSGTGDTEAFF.